A selection of T cell receptor beta chains follows, all from one sample in a study of OX40 agonist ivuxolimab in advanced cancers. Using immunoSEQ multiplex PCR, the repertoire was profiled, and TCRdb retains in-frame clones only, with some absent. This table holds about 100,000 clones, over 75% found once. The sample in question was CD4+ or CD8+ T cells sorted from blood, obtained in a trial of the OX40 agonist ivuxolimab. The receptor source for this set is an adult with an advanced solid tumor such as melanoma, head and neck, liver or kidney cancer. CDR3s include the opening cysteine and the closing phenylalanine or tryptophan. D genes are given only for firm matches. A row's size may be missing; if present it is once, few, many or a size class.

d_gene: -
v_gene: TRBV7-2
j_gene: TRBJ2-2
abundance: -
CDR3nt: TGTGCCAGCAGCTTAGCTGCTAGCAGAATCACCGGGGAGCTGTTTTTT
CDR3aa: CASSLAASRITGELFF

d_gene: -
v_gene: TRBV19
j_gene: TRBJ2-7
abundance: -
CDR3nt: TGTGCCAGCCCTCCGGTCCCAGCCTACGAGCAGTACTTC
CDR3aa: CASPPVPAYEQYF

d_gene: -
v_gene: TRBV5-1
j_gene: TRBJ1-2
abundance: -
CDR3nt: TGCGCCAGCAGCTTGGGTGGGGGGCAGAACTATGGCTACACCTTC
CDR3aa: CASSLGGGQNYGYTF

d_gene: TRBD2
v_gene: TRBV2
j_gene: TRBJ2-1
abundance: once
CDR3nt: TGTGCCAGCAGGGACCTAGCGGGAGGGCCCGAGCAGTTCTTC
CDR3aa: CASRDLAGGPEQFF

d_gene: -
v_gene: TRBV7-9
j_gene: TRBJ2-7
abundance: -
CDR3nt: TGTGCCAGCAGCTTAGGCGCCTCGGTCTACGAGCAGTACTTC
CDR3aa: CASSLGASVYEQYF

d_gene: -
v_gene: TRBV6-1
j_gene: TRBJ1-5
abundance: once
CDR3nt: TGTGCCAGCAGTGTGCGGCCGTCCGGTCGTCAGCCCCAGCATTTT
CDR3aa: CASSVRPSGRQPQHF

d_gene: TRBD2
v_gene: TRBV6-1
j_gene: TRBJ2-3
abundance: -
CDR3nt: TGTGCCAGCAGTGAGTTCAGGACTAGCGGGAGCCTCGCAGATACGCAGTATTTT
CDR3aa: CASSEFRTSGSLADTQYF

d_gene: TRBD1
v_gene: TRBV11-3
j_gene: TRBJ2-2
abundance: -
CDR3nt: TGTGCCAGCAGCTTCGGAGGGACAGGGGACACCGGGGAGCTGTTTTTT
CDR3aa: CASSFGGTGDTGELFF

d_gene: -
v_gene: TRBV5-6
j_gene: TRBJ1-1
abundance: -
CDR3nt: TGTGCCAGCAGCTTGGGTGCGAACACTGAAGCTTTCTTT
CDR3aa: CASSLGANTEAFF

d_gene: -
v_gene: TRBV7-3
j_gene: TRBJ1-5
abundance: -
CDR3nt: TGTGCCAGCAGCTTAGACGGCACGGTGGCGCCCCAGCATTTT
CDR3aa: CASSLDGTVAPQHF

d_gene: TRBD2
v_gene: TRBV11-2
j_gene: TRBJ2-1
abundance: -
CDR3nt: TGTGCCAGCAGCACCAGACTAGCGGGGACTGAGCAGTTCTTC
CDR3aa: CASSTRLAGTEQFF

d_gene: TRBD1
v_gene: TRBV19
j_gene: TRBJ1-3
abundance: once
CDR3nt: TGTGCCAGTAGCCGACAGGGCGGAGGAAACACCATATATTTT
CDR3aa: CASSRQGGGNTIYF

d_gene: -
v_gene: TRBV27
j_gene: TRBJ2-5
abundance: -
CDR3nt: TGTGCCAGCAGGGAGACCCATACAGTATTGGGGGAGACCCAGTACTTC
CDR3aa: CASRETHTVLGETQYF

d_gene: -
v_gene: TRBV6-5
j_gene: TRBJ2-7
abundance: -
CDR3nt: TGTGCCAGCAGTCCAGTCGGGGGCTACGAGCAGTACTTC
CDR3aa: CASSPVGGYEQYF

d_gene: -
v_gene: TRBV2
j_gene: TRBJ2-5
abundance: -
CDR3nt: TGTGCCAGCAGTGAAGATTCAGGGAGGCGAGAGACCCAGTACTTC
CDR3aa: CASSEDSGRRETQYF

d_gene: -
v_gene: TRBV7-3
j_gene: TRBJ2-1
abundance: once
CDR3nt: TGTGCCAGCAGCTTGGGGACATATCAACCCGAGCAGTTCTTC
CDR3aa: CASSLGTYQPEQFF

d_gene: -
v_gene: TRBV5-1
j_gene: TRBJ1-5
abundance: -
CDR3nt: TGCGCCAGCAGCTCTGGCGTGGGTGGCAATCAGCCCCAGCATTTT
CDR3aa: CASSSGVGGNQPQHF

d_gene: -
v_gene: TRBV2
j_gene: TRBJ1-1
abundance: once
CDR3nt: TGTGCCAGCAGTGGTGGCAGGGTGAACACTGAAGCTTTCTTT
CDR3aa: CASSGGRVNTEAFF

d_gene: TRBD1
v_gene: TRBV5-1
j_gene: TRBJ2-3
abundance: -
CDR3nt: TGCGCCAGCAGACAGCAGGGGGCGCAAACAGATACGCAGTATTTT
CDR3aa: CASRQQGAQTDTQYF

d_gene: -
v_gene: TRBV19
j_gene: TRBJ2-2
abundance: -
CDR3nt: TGTGCCAGTAGTTTGACAGTTAACACCGGGGAGCTGTTTTTT
CDR3aa: CASSLTVNTGELFF

d_gene: TRBD2
v_gene: TRBV6-1
j_gene: TRBJ2-5
abundance: -
CDR3nt: TGTGCCAGCAGTGCTTCTAGCGGGACGGGTCGGGAGACCCAGTACTTC
CDR3aa: CASSASSGTGRETQYF

d_gene: -
v_gene: TRBV6-5
j_gene: TRBJ1-3
abundance: -
CDR3nt: TGTGCCAGCAGTTTTAGGGGCTCTGGAAACACCATATATTTT
CDR3aa: CASSFRGSGNTIYF

d_gene: -
v_gene: TRBV5-1
j_gene: TRBJ1-5
abundance: -
CDR3nt: TGCGCCAGCAGCTTGGACGGGAACAATCAGCCCCAGCATTTT
CDR3aa: CASSLDGNNQPQHF

d_gene: -
v_gene: TRBV7-2
j_gene: TRBJ2-7
abundance: -
CDR3nt: TGTGCCAGCAGCTCTGCTCCTTCAGTTGAGCAGTACTTC
CDR3aa: CASSSAPSVEQYF

d_gene: -
v_gene: TRBV7-2
j_gene: TRBJ2-1
abundance: -
CDR3nt: TGTGCCAGCAGTCAACAGGGAAGCTCCTACAATGAGCAGTTCTTC
CDR3aa: CASSQQGSSYNEQFF

d_gene: TRBD2
v_gene: TRBV6-1
j_gene: TRBJ2-1
abundance: -
CDR3nt: TGTGCCAGCACGAAATTAGCGGGAGAGCAGTTCTTC
CDR3aa: CASTKLAGEQFF

d_gene: -
v_gene: TRBV6-6
j_gene: TRBJ2-1
abundance: -
CDR3nt: TGTGCCAGCAGCTGGACTTACAATGAGCAGTTCTTC
CDR3aa: CASSWTYNEQFF

d_gene: -
v_gene: TRBV19
j_gene: TRBJ1-5
abundance: -
CDR3nt: TGTGCCAGTAGGAGACAGGACAATCAGCCCCAGCATTTT
CDR3aa: CASRRQDNQPQHF

d_gene: -
v_gene: TRBV2
j_gene: TRBJ2-2
abundance: -
CDR3nt: TGTGCCAGCAGTGATTTTTCCGGGGAGCTGTTTTTT
CDR3aa: CASSDFSGELFF

d_gene: TRBD1
v_gene: TRBV5-1
j_gene: TRBJ1-4
abundance: -
CDR3nt: TGCGCCAGCAAACAGACAGGGTCGTATGAAAAACTGTTTTTT
CDR3aa: CASKQTGSYEKLFF

d_gene: -
v_gene: TRBV7-6
j_gene: TRBJ1-5
abundance: -
CDR3nt: TGTGCCAGCAGCGATAGCAATCAGCCCCAGCATTTT
CDR3aa: CASSDSNQPQHF

d_gene: -
v_gene: TRBV6-5
j_gene: TRBJ1-1
abundance: -
CDR3nt: TGTGCCAGCAGTCAACTCCAGGGGAACACTGAAGCTTTCTTT
CDR3aa: CASSQLQGNTEAFF

d_gene: TRBD1
v_gene: TRBV2
j_gene: TRBJ2-1
abundance: -
CDR3nt: TGTGCCAGCAGCGGACAGGGGACCTCCTACAATGAGCAGTTCTTC
CDR3aa: CASSGQGTSYNEQFF

d_gene: -
v_gene: TRBV5-1
j_gene: TRBJ2-1
abundance: -
CDR3nt: TGCGCCAGCAGGTCCTCCGGTTTGAGGGATGAGCAGTTCTTC
CDR3aa: CASRSSGLRDEQFF

d_gene: -
v_gene: TRBV5-4
j_gene: TRBJ1-1
abundance: -
CDR3nt: TGTGCCAGCAGCTTGCAGGGTGTGAACACTGAAGCTTTCTTT
CDR3aa: CASSLQGVNTEAFF

d_gene: TRBD1
v_gene: TRBV10-3
j_gene: TRBJ2-3
abundance: once
CDR3nt: TGTGCCATCAAATCGGACAGGGCAGATACGCAGTATTTT
CDR3aa: CAIKSDRADTQYF

d_gene: TRBD2
v_gene: TRBV29-1
j_gene: TRBJ2-7
abundance: -
CDR3nt: TGCAGCGTCATAGCGGGAACTTACGAGCAGTACTTC
CDR3aa: CSVIAGTYEQYF

d_gene: -
v_gene: TRBV5-4
j_gene: TRBJ2-7
abundance: -
CDR3nt: TGTGCCAGCAGCCCAGGGCCCCGGGAGGAGCAGTACTTC
CDR3aa: CASSPGPREEQYF

d_gene: -
v_gene: TRBV27
j_gene: TRBJ2-1
abundance: -
CDR3nt: TGTGCCATCGCAGGGTACGGCCATGAGCAGTTCTTC
CDR3aa: CAIAGYGHEQFF

d_gene: -
v_gene: TRBV10-2
j_gene: TRBJ1-6
abundance: -
CDR3nt: TGCGCCAGCAGAGTACAGGGAGTTCTAAATTCACCCCTCCACTTT
CDR3aa: CASRVQGVLNSPLHF

d_gene: -
v_gene: TRBV5-1
j_gene: TRBJ1-5
abundance: -
CDR3nt: TGCGCCAGCAGCCAAGGCTACGAGGGACAAACTAGCTTCAATCAGCCCCAGCATTTT
CDR3aa: CASSQGYEGQTSFNQPQHF

d_gene: -
v_gene: TRBV7-3
j_gene: TRBJ1-4
abundance: few
CDR3nt: TGTGCCAGCAGGCTTGCCCCCGCCAAAGGTAATGAAAAACTGTTTTTT
CDR3aa: CASRLAPAKGNEKLFF

d_gene: TRBD1
v_gene: TRBV19
j_gene: TRBJ1-2
abundance: -
CDR3nt: TGTGCCAGTACCCGGACAGGACCAGATGGCTACACCTTC
CDR3aa: CASTRTGPDGYTF

d_gene: -
v_gene: TRBV6-1
j_gene: TRBJ2-4
abundance: -
CDR3nt: TGTGCCAGCAGTGATATATGGGTGAGGGCCAAAAACATTCAGTACTTC
CDR3aa: CASSDIWVRAKNIQYF

d_gene: -
v_gene: TRBV30
j_gene: TRBJ1-5
abundance: once
CDR3nt: TGTGCCTGGAGTGGCCATTCTAGCAATCAGCCCCAGCATTTT
CDR3aa: CAWSGHSSNQPQHF

d_gene: TRBD1
v_gene: TRBV5-1
j_gene: TRBJ1-1
abundance: -
CDR3nt: TGCGCCAGCAGTGAGACAGGGTACATGAACACTGAAGCTTTCTTT
CDR3aa: CASSETGYMNTEAFF

d_gene: TRBD1
v_gene: TRBV19
j_gene: TRBJ1-5
abundance: -
CDR3nt: TGTGCCAGTAGTATCGGGACAGGGAACGCTCAGCCCCAGCATTTT
CDR3aa: CASSIGTGNAQPQHF

d_gene: -
v_gene: TRBV6-1
j_gene: TRBJ1-5
abundance: -
CDR3nt: TGTGCCAGCAGTGAATTTGACACTGTAAATCAGCCCCAGCATTTT
CDR3aa: CASSEFDTVNQPQHF

d_gene: TRBD1
v_gene: TRBV18
j_gene: TRBJ1-1
abundance: -
CDR3nt: TGTGCCAGCTCATCGCAACAGGGGGCGAACACTGAAGCTTTCTTT
CDR3aa: CASSSQQGANTEAFF

d_gene: -
v_gene: TRBV28
j_gene: TRBJ2-2
abundance: -
CDR3nt: TGTGTCAGCAGCTCCCCCGGGGAGCTGTTTTTT
CDR3aa: CVSSSPGELFF

d_gene: TRBD1
v_gene: TRBV4-1
j_gene: TRBJ1-4
abundance: -
CDR3nt: TGCGCCAGCAGCCTACGACAGGGACCTAATGAAAAACTGTTTTTT
CDR3aa: CASSLRQGPNEKLFF

d_gene: -
v_gene: TRBV5-1
j_gene: TRBJ2-1
abundance: once
CDR3nt: TGCGCCAGCAGCTTGGCCTTAGGGAGGAGCGATGAGCAGTTCTTC
CDR3aa: CASSLALGRSDEQFF

d_gene: -
v_gene: TRBV27
j_gene: TRBJ2-3
abundance: -
CDR3nt: TGTGCCAGCAGTAGAGGGGACCGTCCTGACACAGATACGCAGTATTTT
CDR3aa: CASSRGDRPDTDTQYF

d_gene: TRBD1
v_gene: TRBV5-4
j_gene: TRBJ2-5
abundance: -
CDR3nt: TGTGCCAGCAGCTTGGCCGGGTCAGGGGGAGAGACCCAGTACTTC
CDR3aa: CASSLAGSGGETQYF

d_gene: TRBD2
v_gene: TRBV2
j_gene: TRBJ2-2
abundance: -
CDR3nt: TGTGCCAGCAAGGGGACTAGCGGGACTGACACCGGGGAGCTGTTTTTT
CDR3aa: CASKGTSGTDTGELFF